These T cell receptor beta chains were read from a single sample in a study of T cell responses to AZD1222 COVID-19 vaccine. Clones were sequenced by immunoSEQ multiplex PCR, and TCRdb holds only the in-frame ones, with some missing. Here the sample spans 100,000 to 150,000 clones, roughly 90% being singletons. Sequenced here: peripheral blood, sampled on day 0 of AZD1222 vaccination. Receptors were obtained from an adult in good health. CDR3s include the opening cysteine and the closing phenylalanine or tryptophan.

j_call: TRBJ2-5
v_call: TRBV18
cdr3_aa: CASSPPSGYQETQYF

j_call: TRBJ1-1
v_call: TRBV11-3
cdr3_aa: CASSLGDRMNTEAFF

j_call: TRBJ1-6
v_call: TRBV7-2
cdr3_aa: CASSSRQQGENSPLHF

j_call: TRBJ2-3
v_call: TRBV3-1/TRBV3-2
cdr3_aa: CASSRDTEGYF

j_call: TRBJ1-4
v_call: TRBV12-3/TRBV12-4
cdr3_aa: CAITGGSNEKLFF

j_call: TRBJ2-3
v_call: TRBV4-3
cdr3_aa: CASSQGYGGLGDTQYF

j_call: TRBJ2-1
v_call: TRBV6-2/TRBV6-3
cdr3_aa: CASSYSFSGDPFF

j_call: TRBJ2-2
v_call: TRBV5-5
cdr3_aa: CASSPIAGGPTGELFF

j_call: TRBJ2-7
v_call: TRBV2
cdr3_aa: CASRAGGRAYEQYF

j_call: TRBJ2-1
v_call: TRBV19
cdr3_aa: CASSIQPSGLEQFF

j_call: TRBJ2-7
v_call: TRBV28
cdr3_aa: CASSGVKREPYEQYF

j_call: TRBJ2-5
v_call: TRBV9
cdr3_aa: CASSVSGAGGAETQYF

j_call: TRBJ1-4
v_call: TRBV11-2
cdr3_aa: CASSLGVGEKLFF

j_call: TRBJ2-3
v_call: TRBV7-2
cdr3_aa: CASSLGETDTQYF

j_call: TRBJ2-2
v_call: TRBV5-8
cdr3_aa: CASSVGTGGYTGELFF